This TCR beta chain was recovered during a study of T cell responses to AZD1222 COVID-19 vaccine. This CDR3 is built from 15 residues. Looked up from germline, CDR1 is MDHEN and CDR2 is SYDVKM. V lost 6 bases, J lost 6 bases, and 20 bases lay in between. Here immunoSEQ multiplex PCR was the method, and the copy in TCRdb shows in-frame clones only, minus some. Of over 100,000 clones in the sample, approximately 90% are singletons; the top ten hold approximately 4.5%. This sample comprised peripheral blood, obtained on day 0 of AZD1222 vaccination. The chain combines TRBV28 with TRBJ1-2, with D possibly TRBD1 on 5 matching bases. This TCR was recovered from an adult in good health. The CDR3 DNA sequence: TGTGCCAGCAGGGCCGGGGGGGAGATACGGAATGGCTACACCTTC. Its translation is CASRAGGEIRNGYTF.